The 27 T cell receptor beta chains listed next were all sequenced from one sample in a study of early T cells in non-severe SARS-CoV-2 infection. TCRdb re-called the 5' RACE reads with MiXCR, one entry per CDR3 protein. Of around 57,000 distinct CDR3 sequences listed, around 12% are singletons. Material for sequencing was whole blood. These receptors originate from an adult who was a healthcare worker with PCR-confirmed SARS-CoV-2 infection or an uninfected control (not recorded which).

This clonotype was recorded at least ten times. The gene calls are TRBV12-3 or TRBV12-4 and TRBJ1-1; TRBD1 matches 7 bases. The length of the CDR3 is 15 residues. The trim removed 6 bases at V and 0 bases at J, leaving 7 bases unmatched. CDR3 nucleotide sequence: TGTGCCAGCAGCTGGGACAGATTCATGAACACTGAAGCTTTCTTT. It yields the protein CASSWDRFMNTEAFF.

The CDR3 DNA reads as TGTGCCAGCAGTTACAGCACTGAAGCTTTCTTT. Translation gives CASSYSTEAFF. The rearrangement uses TRBV12-3 or TRBV12-4 and TRBJ1-1; D uncertain. CDR3 size: 11 residues. V lost 4 bases and J 4 bases, leaving 4 bases between the germline ends.

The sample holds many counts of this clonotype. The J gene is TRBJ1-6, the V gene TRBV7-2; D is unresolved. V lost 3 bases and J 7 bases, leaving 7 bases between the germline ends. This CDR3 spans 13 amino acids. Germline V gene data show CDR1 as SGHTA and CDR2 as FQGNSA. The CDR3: CASSFGQNSPLHF. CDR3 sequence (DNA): TGTGCCAGCAGCTTCGGTCAGAATTCACCCCTCCACTTT.

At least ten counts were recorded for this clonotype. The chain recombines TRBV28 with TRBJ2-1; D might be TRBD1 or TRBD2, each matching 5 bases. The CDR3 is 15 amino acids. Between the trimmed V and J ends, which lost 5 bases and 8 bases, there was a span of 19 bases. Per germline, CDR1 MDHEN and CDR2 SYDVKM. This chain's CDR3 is CASSTPPGPRHEQFF. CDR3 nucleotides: TGTGCCAGCAGTACGCCCCCGGGACCCCGGCATGAGCAGTTCTTC.

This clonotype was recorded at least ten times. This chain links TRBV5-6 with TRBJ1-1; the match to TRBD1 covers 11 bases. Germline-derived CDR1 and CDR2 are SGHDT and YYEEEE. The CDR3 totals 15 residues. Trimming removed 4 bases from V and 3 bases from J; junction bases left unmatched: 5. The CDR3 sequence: CASSRTGGLYTEAFF. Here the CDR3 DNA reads TGTGCCAGCAGCCGGACAGGGGGCTTGTACACTGAAGCTTTCTTT.

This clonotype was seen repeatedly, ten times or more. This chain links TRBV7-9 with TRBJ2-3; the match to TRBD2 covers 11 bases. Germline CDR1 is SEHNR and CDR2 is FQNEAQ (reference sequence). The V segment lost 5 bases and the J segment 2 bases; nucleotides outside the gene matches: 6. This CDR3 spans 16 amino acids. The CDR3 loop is CASSDLSGRATDTQYF. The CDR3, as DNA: TGTGCCAGCAGCGACCTTAGCGGGAGGGCCACAGATACGCAGTATTTT.

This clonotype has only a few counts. The CDR3 protein is CASSLTAVSGANVLTF. The CDR3 bases are TGTGCCAGCTCCCTCACGGCGGTCTCCGGGGCCAACGTCCTGACTTTC. The rearrangement links TRBV18 to TRBJ2-6; D is ambiguous. The CDR3 is made up of 16 amino acids. Germline CDR1 is KGHSH and CDR2 is LQKENI. Trimming pared 6 bases from V and 4 bases from J, leaving 16 bases between.

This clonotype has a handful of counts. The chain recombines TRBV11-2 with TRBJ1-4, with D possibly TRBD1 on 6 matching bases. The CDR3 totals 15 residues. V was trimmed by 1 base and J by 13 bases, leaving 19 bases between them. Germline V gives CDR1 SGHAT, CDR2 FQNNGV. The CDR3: CASSLAGDLQGGLFF. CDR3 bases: TGTGCCAGCAGCTTAGCGGGCGACCTACAGGGAGGACTGTTTTTT.

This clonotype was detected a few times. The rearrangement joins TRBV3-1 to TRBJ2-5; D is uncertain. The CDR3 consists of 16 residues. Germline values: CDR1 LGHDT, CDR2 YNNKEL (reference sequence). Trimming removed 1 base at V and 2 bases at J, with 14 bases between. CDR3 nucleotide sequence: TGTGCCAGCAGCCAAGCCGAGGTTAGGGTTCAAGAGACCCAGTACTTC. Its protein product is CASSQAEVRVQETQYF.

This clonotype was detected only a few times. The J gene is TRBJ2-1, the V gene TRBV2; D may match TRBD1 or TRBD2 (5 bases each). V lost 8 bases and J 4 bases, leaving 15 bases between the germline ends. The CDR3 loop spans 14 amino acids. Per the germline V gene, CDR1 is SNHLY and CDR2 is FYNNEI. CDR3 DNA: TGTGCCAGCTTGGGGGAGCGGCCATACAATGAGCAGTTCTTC. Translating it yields CASLGERPYNEQFF. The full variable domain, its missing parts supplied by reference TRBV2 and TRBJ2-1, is EPEVTQTPSHQVTQMGQEVILRCVPISNHLYFYWYRQILGQKVEFLVSFYNNEISEKSEIFDDQFSVERPDGSNFTLKIRSTKLEDSAMYFCASLGERPYNEQFFGPGTRLTVL.

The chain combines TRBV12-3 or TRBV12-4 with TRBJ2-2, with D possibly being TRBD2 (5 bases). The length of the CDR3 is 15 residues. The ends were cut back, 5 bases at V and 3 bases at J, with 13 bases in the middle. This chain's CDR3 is CASSPLPGDTGELFF. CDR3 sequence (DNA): TGTGCCAGCAGTCCCCTGCCCGGGGACACCGGGGAGCTGTTTTTT.

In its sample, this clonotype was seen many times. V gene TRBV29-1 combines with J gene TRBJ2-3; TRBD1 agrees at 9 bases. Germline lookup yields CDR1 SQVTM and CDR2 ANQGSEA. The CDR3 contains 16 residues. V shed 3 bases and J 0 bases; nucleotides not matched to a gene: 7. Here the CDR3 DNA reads TGCAGCGTTGATGGGATGGGGACAGGGAGCACAGATACGCAGTATTTT. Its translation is CSVDGMGTGSTDTQYF.

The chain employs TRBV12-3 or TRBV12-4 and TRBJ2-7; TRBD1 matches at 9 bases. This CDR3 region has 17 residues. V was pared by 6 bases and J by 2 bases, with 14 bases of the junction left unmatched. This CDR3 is CASSHNPGQGRPYEQYF. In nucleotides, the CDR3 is TGTGCCAGCAGCCACAACCCGGGACAGGGAAGGCCCTACGAGCAGTACTTC.

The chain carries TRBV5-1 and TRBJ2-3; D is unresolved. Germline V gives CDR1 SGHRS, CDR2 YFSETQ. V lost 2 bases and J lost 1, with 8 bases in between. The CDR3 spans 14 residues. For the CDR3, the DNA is TGCGCCAGCAGCTTTGGGGAAGGCACAGATACGCAGTATTTT. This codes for CASSFGEGTDTQYF.

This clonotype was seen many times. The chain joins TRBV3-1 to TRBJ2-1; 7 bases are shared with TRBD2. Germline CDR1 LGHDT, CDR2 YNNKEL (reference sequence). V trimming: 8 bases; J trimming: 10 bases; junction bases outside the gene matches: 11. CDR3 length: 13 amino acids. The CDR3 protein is CASSALGGGEQFF. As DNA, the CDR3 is TGTGCCAGCTCAGCGCTGGGGGGGGGAGAGCAGTTCTTC.

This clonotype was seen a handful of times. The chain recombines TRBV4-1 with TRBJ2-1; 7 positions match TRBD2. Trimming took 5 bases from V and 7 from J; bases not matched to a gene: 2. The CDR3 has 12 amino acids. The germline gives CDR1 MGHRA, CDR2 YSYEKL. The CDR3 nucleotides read TGCGCCAGCAGCGGGAGGGCAAATGAGCAGTTCTTC. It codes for CASSGRANEQFF.

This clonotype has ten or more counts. CDR3 sequence (DNA): TGTGCCAGCAGGCGAGGGACAGAGACCCAGTACTTC. It specifies CASRRGTETQYF. The rearrangement joins TRBV6-5 to TRBJ2-5, with D possibly being TRBD1 or TRBD2 (5 bases each). This CDR3 has 12 amino acids. V lost 6 bases, J lost 4 bases, and 9 bases lay in between. Germline V gene data show CDR1 as MNHEY and CDR2 as SVGAGI.

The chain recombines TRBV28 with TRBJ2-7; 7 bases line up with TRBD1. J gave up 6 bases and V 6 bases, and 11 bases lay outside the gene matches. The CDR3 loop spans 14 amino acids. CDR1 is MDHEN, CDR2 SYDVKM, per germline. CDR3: CASSPGDRVSEQYF. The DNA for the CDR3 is TGTGCCAGCAGCCCGGGTGACAGGGTATCCGAGCAGTACTTC.

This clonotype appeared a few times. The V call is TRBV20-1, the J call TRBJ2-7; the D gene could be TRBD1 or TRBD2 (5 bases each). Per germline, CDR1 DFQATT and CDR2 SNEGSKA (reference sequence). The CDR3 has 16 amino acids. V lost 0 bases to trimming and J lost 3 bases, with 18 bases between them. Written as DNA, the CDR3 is TGCAGTGCTAGAGATCACGGGACGGCTAATAGCTACGAGCAGTACTTC. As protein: CSARDHGTANSYEQYF.

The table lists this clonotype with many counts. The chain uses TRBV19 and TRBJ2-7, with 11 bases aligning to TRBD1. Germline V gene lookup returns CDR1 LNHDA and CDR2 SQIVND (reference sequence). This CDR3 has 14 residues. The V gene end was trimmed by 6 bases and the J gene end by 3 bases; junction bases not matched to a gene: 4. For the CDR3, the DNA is TGTGCCAGTAGGGGACAGGGGGTATTCTACGAGCAGTACTTC. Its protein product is CASRGQGVFYEQYF.

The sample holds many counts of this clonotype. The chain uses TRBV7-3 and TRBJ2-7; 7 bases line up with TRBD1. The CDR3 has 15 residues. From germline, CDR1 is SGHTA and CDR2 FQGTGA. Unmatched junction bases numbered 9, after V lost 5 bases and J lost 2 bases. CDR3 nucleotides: TGTGCCAGCAGCCCAGGACAGGAAAAAACCTACGAGCAGTACTTC. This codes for CASSPGQEKTYEQYF.

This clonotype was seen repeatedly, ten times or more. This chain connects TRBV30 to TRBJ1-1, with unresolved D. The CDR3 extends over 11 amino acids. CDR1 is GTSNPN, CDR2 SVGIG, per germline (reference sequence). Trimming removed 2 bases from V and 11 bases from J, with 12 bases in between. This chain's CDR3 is CAWSTMGRAFF. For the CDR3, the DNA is TGTGCCTGGAGTACGATGGGTAGGGCTTTCTTT.

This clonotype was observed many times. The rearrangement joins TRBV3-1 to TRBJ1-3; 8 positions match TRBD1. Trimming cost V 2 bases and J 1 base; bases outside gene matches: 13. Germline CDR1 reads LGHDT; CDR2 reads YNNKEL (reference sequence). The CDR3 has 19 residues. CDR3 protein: CASSQRTGKVSLSGNTIYF. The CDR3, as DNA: TGTGCCAGCAGCCAAAGGACAGGGAAGGTTTCTTTATCTGGAAACACCATATATTTT.

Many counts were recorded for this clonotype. This CDR3 is CASSRQGGQTQYF. In DNA, the CDR3 is TGTGCCAGCAGCAGACAGGGCGGGCAGACCCAGTACTTC. The chain is built from TRBV7-2 and TRBJ2-5, with TRBD1 matching 7 bases. The V gene's germline CDR1 is SGHTA and CDR2 FQGNSA. This CDR3 comprises 13 residues. V lost 5 bases to trimming and J lost 6 bases; unmatched junction nucleotides: 6.

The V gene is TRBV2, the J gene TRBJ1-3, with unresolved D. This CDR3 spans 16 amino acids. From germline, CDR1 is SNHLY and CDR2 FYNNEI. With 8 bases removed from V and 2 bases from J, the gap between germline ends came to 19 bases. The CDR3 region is CASQRELGSAGNTIYF. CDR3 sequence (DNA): TGTGCCAGCCAGAGGGAGTTGGGTAGCGCTGGAAACACCATATATTTT.

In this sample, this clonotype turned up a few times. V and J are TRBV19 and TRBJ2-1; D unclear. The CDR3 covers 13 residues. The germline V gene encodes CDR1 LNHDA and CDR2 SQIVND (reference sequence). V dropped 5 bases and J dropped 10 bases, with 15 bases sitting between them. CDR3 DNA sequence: TGTGCCAGTAGTGAACACAAGCTAAGGGAGCAGTTCTTC. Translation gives CASSEHKLREQFF.

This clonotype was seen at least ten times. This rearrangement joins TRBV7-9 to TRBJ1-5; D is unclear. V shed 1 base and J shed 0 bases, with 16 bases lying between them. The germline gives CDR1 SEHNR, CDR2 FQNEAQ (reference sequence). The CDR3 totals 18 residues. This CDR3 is CASSLDWANIYSNQPQHF. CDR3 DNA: TGTGCCAGCAGCTTAGATTGGGCAAACATCTATAGCAATCAGCCCCAGCATTTT.